A single sample is the source of the 7 T cell receptor beta chains below, sequenced in a study of T cell responses to AZD1222 COVID-19 vaccine. The repertoire was sequenced with immunoSEQ multiplex PCR; TCRdb's copy has only in-frame clones and lacks some. Of roughly 120,000 clones listed, about 85% are singletons. The material was peripheral blood, obtained on day 0 of AZD1222 vaccination. All receptors derive from an adult in good health.

In its sample, this clone was seen once. This sequence joins TRBV4-2 and TRBJ2-3; 9 bases map to TRBD2. Trimming removed 3 bases from V and 3 bases from J; junction bases left unmatched: 7. The CDR3 contains 16 residues. CDR1 is LGHNA, CDR2 YNFKEQ, per germline. CDR3 amino acids: CASSQANSGSTDTQYF. Written as DNA, the CDR3 is TGTGCCAGCAGCCAGGCTAATAGCGGGAGTACAGATACGCAGTATTTT.

CDR3 sequence (DNA): TGTGCCAGCCATGGAGTACAGGGAGAGGGTCTCGAGCAGTACTTC. This translates into CASHGVQGEGLEQYF. The rearrangement joins TRBV2 to TRBJ2-7; tentatively, D is TRBD1 (6 bases). Trimming removed 8 bases at V and 6 bases at J, with 23 bases between. The CDR3 has 15 residues. The germline CDR1 and CDR2 sequences are SNHLY and FYNNEI.

The V and J genes are TRBV5-1 and TRBJ1-5, with D possibly TRBD1 on 6 matching bases. The V and J ends lost 1 base and 3 bases respectively, with 11 bases between them. Germline lookup yields CDR1 SGHRS and CDR2 YFSETQ. CDR3 length: 15 amino acids. The CDR3 DNA reads TGCGCCAGCAGCTTGTCAGGGGAGTACAATCAGCCCCAGCATTTT. This codes for CASSLSGEYNQPQHF.

This clone is a singleton in its sample. V gene TRBV3-1 (or the pseudogene TRBV3-2) combines with J gene TRBJ2-6; D tentatively fits TRBD1 or TRBD2 (5 bases each). This CDR3 is 16 amino acids long. Trimming pared 6 bases from V and 2 bases from J, leaving 14 bases between. Germline V gives CDR1 LGHDT, CDR2 YNNKEL (reference sequence). Written as DNA, the CDR3 is TGTGCCAGCAGGGGCCCGGGGACCGCTGGGGCCAACGTCCTGACTTTC. Its translation: CASRGPGTAGANVLTF.

V gene TRBV28 combines with J gene TRBJ2-7; 9 positions agree with TRBD2. The germline V gene encodes CDR1 MDHEN and CDR2 SYDVKM. The J segment lost 4 bases and the V segment lost 7 bases, leaving 11 bases of the junction unmatched. The CDR3 is made up of 15 amino acids. The CDR3: CASKTPGTSRYEQYF. In nucleotides, the CDR3 is TGTGCCAGCAAAACTCCCGGGACTAGCAGGTACGAGCAGTACTTC.

This clone was counted only a few times. The J gene is TRBJ2-3, the V gene TRBV7-2, with D possibly matching TRBD2 (5 bases). The CDR3 has 18 residues. Trimming removed 2 bases from V and 0 bases from J, with 18 bases in between. Germline V lookup: CDR1 SGHTA, CDR2 FQGNSA. The CDR3 region has the DNA TGTGCCAGCAGCTTATTTTCGGGGTCCGGGAAGAGCACAGATACGCAGTATTTT. Translating gives CASSLFSGSGKSTDTQYF.

J is TRBJ1-1 and V is TRBV5-4, with a weak D call TRBD1 (6 bases). The CDR3 contains 15 residues. The germline V gene encodes CDR1 SGHNT and CDR2 YYREEE (reference sequence). Between the trimmed V and J ends, which lost 4 bases and 6 bases, there was a span of 19 bases. CDR3 region: CASSQDRWGVPEAFF. The CDR3 DNA is TGTGCCAGCAGCCAAGACAGGTGGGGCGTCCCTGAAGCTTTCTTT.